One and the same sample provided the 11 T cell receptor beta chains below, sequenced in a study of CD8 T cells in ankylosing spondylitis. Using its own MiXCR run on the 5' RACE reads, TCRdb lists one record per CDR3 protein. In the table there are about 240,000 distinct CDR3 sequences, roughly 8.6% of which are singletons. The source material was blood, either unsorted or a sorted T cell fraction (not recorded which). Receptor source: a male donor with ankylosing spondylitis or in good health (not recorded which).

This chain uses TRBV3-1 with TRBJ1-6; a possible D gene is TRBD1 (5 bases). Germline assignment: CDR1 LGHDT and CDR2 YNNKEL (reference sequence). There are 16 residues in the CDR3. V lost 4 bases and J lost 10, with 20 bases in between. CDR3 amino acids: CASSLEAAGWWSPLHF. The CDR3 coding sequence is TGTGCCAGCAGCCTAGAGGCCGCAGGGTGGTGGTCACCCCTCCACTTT. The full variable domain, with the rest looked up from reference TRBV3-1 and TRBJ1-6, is DTAVSQTPKYLVTQMGNDKSIKCEQNLGHDTMYWYKQDSKKFLKIMFSYNNKELIINETVPNRFSPKSPDKAHLNLHINSLELGDSAVYFCASSLEAAGWWSPLHFGNGTRLTVT.

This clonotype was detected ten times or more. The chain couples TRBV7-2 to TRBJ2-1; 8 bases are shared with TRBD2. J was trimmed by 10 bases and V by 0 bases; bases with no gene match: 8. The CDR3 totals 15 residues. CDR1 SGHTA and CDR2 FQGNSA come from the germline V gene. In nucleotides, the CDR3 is TGTGCCAGCAGCTTAGCTGGCGGGAGGATGCGAGAGCAGTTCTTC. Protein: CASSLAGGRMREQFF.

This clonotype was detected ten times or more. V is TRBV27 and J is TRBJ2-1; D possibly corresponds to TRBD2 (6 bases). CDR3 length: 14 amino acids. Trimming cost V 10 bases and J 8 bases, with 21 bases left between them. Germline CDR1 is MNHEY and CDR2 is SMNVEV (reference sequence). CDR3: CATHPRLGGDEQFF. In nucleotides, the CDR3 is TGTGCCACCCACCCCAGGCTGGGAGGCGATGAGCAGTTCTTC.

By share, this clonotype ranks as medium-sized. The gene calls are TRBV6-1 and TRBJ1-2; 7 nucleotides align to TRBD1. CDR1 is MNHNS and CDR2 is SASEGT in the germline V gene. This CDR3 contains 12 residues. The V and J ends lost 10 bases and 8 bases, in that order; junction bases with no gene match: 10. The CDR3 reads CAIGGREKGYTF. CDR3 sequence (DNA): TGTGCCATAGGGGGCCGGGAGAAGGGCTACACCTTC.

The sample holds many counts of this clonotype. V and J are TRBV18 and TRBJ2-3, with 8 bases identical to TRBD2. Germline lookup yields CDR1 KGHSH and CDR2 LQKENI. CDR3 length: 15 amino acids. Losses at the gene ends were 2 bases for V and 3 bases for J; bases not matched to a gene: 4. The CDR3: CASSPSGRATDTQYF. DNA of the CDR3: TGTGCCAGCTCACCATCCGGGAGGGCAACAGATACGCAGTATTTT.

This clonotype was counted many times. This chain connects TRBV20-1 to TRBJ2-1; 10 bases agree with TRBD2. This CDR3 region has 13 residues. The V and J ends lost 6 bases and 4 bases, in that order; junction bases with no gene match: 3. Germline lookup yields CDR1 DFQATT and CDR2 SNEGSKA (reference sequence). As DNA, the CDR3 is TGCAGTGCGTCTAGCGGGGGATACAATGAGCAGTTCTTC. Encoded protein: CSASSGGYNEQFF.

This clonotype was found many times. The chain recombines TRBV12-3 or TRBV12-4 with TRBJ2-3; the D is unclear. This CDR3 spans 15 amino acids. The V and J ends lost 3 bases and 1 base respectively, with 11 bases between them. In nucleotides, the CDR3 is TGTGCCAGCAGTTTTAGAGGTCCCGGCACAGATACGCAGTATTTT. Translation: CASSFRGPGTDTQYF.

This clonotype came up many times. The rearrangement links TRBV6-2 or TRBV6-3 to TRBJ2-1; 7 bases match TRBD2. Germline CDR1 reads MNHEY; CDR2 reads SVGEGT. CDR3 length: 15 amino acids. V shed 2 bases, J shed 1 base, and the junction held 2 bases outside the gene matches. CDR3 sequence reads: CASSYGGRSYNEQFF. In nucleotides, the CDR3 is TGTGCCAGCAGTTACGGCGGGAGATCCTACAATGAGCAGTTCTTC.

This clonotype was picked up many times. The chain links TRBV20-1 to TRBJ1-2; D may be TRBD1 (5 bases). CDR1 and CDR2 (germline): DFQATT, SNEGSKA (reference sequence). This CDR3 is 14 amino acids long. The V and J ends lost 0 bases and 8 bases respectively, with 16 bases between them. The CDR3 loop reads CSARDVGDGIGYTF. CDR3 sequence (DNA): TGCAGTGCTAGAGATGTTGGGGACGGGATAGGCTACACCTTC.

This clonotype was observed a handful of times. The CDR3: CASSQEGWGSADTQYF. The CDR3 DNA reads TGTGCCAGCAGCCAGGAGGGTTGGGGGAGCGCAGATACGCAGTATTTT. The gene calls are TRBV3-1 and TRBJ2-3; D is possibly TRBD2 (6 bases). This CDR3 contains 16 residues. The V and J ends lost 3 bases and 4 bases respectively, with 17 bases between them. The germline CDR1 and CDR2 sequences are LGHDT and YNNKEL (reference sequence).

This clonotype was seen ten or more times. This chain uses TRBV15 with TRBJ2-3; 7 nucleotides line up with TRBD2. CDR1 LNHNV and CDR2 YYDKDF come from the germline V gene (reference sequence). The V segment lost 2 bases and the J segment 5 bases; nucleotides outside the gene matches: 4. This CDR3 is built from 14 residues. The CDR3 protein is CATSRRRERDTQYF. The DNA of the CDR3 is TGTGCCACCAGCAGACGGCGGGAGAGAGATACGCAGTATTTT.